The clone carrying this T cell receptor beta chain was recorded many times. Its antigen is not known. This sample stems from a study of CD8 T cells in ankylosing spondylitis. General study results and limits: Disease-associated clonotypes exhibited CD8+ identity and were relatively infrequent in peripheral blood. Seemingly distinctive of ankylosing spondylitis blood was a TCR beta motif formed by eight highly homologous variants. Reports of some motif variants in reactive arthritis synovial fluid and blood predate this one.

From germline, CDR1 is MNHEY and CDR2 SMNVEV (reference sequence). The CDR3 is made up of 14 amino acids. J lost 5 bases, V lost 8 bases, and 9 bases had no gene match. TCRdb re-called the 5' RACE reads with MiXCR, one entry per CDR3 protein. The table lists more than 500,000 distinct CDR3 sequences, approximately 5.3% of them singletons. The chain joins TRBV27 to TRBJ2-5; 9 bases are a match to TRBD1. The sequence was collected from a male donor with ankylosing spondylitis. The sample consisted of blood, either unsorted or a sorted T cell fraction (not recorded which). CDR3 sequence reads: CASGRTGGLETQYF. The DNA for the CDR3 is TGTGCCAGCGGACGAACAGGGGGCCTCGAGACCCAGTACTTC.